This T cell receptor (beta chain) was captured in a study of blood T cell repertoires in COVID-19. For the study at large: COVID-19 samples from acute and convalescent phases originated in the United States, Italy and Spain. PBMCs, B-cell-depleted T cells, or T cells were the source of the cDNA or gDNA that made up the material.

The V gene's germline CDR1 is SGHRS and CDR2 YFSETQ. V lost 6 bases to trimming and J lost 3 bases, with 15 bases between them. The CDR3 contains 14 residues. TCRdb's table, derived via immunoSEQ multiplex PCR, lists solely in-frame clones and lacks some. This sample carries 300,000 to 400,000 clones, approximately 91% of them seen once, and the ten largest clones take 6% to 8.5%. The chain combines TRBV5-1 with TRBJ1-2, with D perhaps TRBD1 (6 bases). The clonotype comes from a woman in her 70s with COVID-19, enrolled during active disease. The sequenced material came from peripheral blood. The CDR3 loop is CASTPGVNDYGYTF. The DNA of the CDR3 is TGCGCCAGCACCCCAGGGGTGAATGACTATGGCTACACCTTC.